This T cell receptor (beta chain) was captured in a study of CD8+ T cells in alopecia areata. Across the whole study: Transfer of skin from roughly 6-12-month-old C3H/HeJ graft donors with spontaneous alopecia was made to roughly 7-10-week-old female C3H/HeJ mice.

Remarks on this clone: Antigen: not known. Mouse gene names and germline throughout. With the read ending 4 residues before the CDR3 end, the germline J gene is used to fill in that end. Other DNA sequences in this specimen translate into the identical CDR3.

Cutaneous lymph nodes were pooled and cells sorted by CD4, CD8alpha, NKG2D, NKG2ACE and more. Germline loops: CDR1 NNHDY, CDR2 SYVADS. There are 14 residues in the CDR3. RNA, once extracted, was reverse transcribed into cDNA for use as the sequencing template. TCRdb's copy holds only in-frame clones and misses some; the assay was immunoSEQ multiplex PCR. The data show 270,000 or so clones, none appearing only once, with 1.2% held by the ten largest. Whole-study findings and limits: Whereas mice showed it more clearly, TCR sharing across patients was murkier, possibly because of HLA.

This receptor was identified in a C3H/HeJ mouse with alopecia areata. The strain's MHC haplotype is H2-k. The source material was CD4+ T cells sorted from a lymph node. The rearrangement uses TRBV13-3 and TRBJ2-5; possibly TRBD2 for D (7 bases). The covered CDR3 bases are TGTGCCAGCAGTGAAAGGGGGGGAGGAGAC. It yields the protein CASSERGGGD. In full, the CDR3 reads CASSERGGGDTQYF.